The 5 T cell receptor beta chains reported below all come from one sample, sequenced in a study of blood T cells in healthy people across ages. A J-beta primer mix and a sample-barcoded 5' primer were used in a second PCR of about 7 to 11 cycles. TCRdb re-derived calls from the 5' RACE reads in MiXCR, one entry per CDR3 protein. The table has about 940,000 distinct CDR3 sequences, approximately 49% seen once. Sequenced input: blood. These receptors were taken from a man aged 25-45 years in good health.

In nucleotides, the CDR3 is TGCAGCGTTGAGGGGACGGACACTGAAGCTTTCTTT. This codes for CSVEGTDTEAFF. This rearrangement joins TRBV29-1 to TRBJ1-1; TRBD1 might be the D (5 bases). V was cut by 3 bases and J by 3 bases, with 8 bases left in between. The germline V gene encodes CDR1 SQVTM and CDR2 ANQGSEA. The CDR3 length is 12 residues.

This clonotype appeared a single time. V usage is TRBV6-6 and J usage is TRBJ2-3; the D is unclear. The V gene's germline CDR1 is MNHNY and CDR2 SVGAGI (reference sequence). The length of the CDR3 is 15 residues. V was cut by 4 bases and J by 0 bases, with 11 bases left in between. This CDR3 is CASSFQDVSTDTQYF. DNA for the CDR3: TGTGCCAGCAGTTTCCAGGACGTCAGCACAGATACGCAGTATTTT.

This chain uses TRBV6-5 with TRBJ2-3, with 16 bases identical to TRBD2. Trimming cost V 0 bases and J 3 bases; bases outside gene matches: 9. This CDR3 has 20 residues. Germline CDR1 and CDR2: MNHEY and SVGAGI. The CDR3 DNA is TGTGCCAGCAGTTACTCGATCGGGACTAGCGGGAGGGCCAGGACAGATACGCAGTATTTT. Translating it yields CASSYSIGTSGRARTDTQYF.

V usage is TRBV20-1 and J usage is TRBJ2-1; 7 bases agree with TRBD1. Germline values: CDR1 DFQATT, CDR2 SNEGSKA (reference sequence). The CDR3 sequence is 17 residues long. V dropped 0 bases and J dropped 4; count of bases not matched to a gene: 12. The DNA of the CDR3 is TGCAGTGCTAGAGACCATACTCGGGACAGAGTTTACAATGAGCAGTTCTTC. It codes for CSARDHTRDRVYNEQFF.

This clonotype was counted between two and nine times. J is TRBJ1-1 and V is TRBV27; D gene ambiguous. Per the germline V gene, CDR1 is MNHEY and CDR2 is SMNVEV (reference sequence). The CDR3 extends over 15 amino acids. V shed 2 bases and J shed 2 bases, with 12 bases lying between them. Written as DNA, the CDR3 is TGTGCCAGCAGTTTAGGTCCGGGAGCCAACACTGAAGCTTTCTTT. Amino acids: CASSLGPGANTEAFF.